The text below deals with one T cell receptor beta chain. Study members were between roughly 18 and 89 years old and lived in over 20 US regions. All recovered Cohort 3 donors got two negative PCRs, got clearance, or saw symptom resolution. This sample is drawn from a study of blood T cell repertoires in COVID-19. Original methodology: Amplified reference gene primers provided the basis for estimating nucleated cell counts. The repertoire was sequenced with immunoSEQ multiplex PCR; TCRdb's copy has only in-frame clones and lacks some. That table gives V, J and clone size, and the DNA gave D and trimming. The data contain approximately 280,000 clones, 85% of them singletons. Trimming took off 1 base at V and 0 bases at J, with 5 bases between the two ends. Germline values: CDR1 LGHNA, CDR2 YSLEER. This CDR3 has 14 residues.

The clonotype originates from a woman in her 50s who had recovered from COVID-19. The rearrangement uses TRBV4-3 and TRBJ2-3, with D hard to call. Sequenced input: PBMCs or T cells enriched from blood (not recorded which). The CDR3 sequence: CASSQGLSTDTQYF. DNA of the CDR3: TGCGCCAGCAGCCAAGGCCTAAGCACAGATACGCAGTATTTT.